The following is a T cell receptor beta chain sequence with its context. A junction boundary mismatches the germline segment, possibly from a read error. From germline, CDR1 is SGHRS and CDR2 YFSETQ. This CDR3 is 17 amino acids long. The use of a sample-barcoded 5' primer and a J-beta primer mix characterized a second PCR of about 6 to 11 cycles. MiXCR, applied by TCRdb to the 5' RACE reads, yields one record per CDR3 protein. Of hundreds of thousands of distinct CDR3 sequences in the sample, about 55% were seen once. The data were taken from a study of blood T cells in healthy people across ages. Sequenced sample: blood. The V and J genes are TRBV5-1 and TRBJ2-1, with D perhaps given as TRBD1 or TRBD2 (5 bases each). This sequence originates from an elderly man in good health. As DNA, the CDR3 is TGCGCCAGCAGCTTGGGGGGGTTGGTTGGGGGTAACAACGAGCAGTTCTTC. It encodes CASSLGGLVGGNNEQFF.